This TCR beta chain was obtained from a study of blood T cell repertoires in COVID-19. Some clones are missing from TCRdb's copy, which holds only in-frame ones; the method was immunoSEQ multiplex PCR. Here the sample spans a few hundred thousand clones, around 90% being singletons. The CDR3 consists of 12 residues. Germline V lookup: CDR1 SGDLS, CDR2 YYNGEE. Trimming removed 3 bases at V and 0 bases at J, with 4 bases between. Sequencing was carried out using peripheral blood. The clonotype was recovered from a woman in her sixties or seventies with COVID-19, enrolled during active disease. J is TRBJ2-7 and V is TRBV9; D is unresolved. The CDR3 reads CASSGSSYEQYF. CDR3 DNA sequence: TGTGCCAGCAGCGGGAGCTCCTACGAGCAGTACTTC.